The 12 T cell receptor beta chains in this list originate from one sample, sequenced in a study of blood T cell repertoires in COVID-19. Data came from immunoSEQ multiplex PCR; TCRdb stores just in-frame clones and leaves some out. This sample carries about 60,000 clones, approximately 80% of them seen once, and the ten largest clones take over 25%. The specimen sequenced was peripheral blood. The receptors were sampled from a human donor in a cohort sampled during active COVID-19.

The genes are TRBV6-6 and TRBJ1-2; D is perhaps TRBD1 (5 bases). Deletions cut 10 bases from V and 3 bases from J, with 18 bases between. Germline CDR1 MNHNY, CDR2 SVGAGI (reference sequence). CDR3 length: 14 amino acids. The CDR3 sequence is CATADVTEDYGYTF. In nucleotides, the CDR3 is TGTGCCACCGCCGATGTGACAGAGGACTATGGCTACACCTTC.

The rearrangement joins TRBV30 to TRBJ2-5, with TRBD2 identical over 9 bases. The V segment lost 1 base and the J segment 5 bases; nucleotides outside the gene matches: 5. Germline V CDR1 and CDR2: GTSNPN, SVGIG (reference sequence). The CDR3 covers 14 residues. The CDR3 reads CAWSGAGGPETQYF. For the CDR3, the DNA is TGTGCCTGGAGTGGCGCGGGGGGGCCGGAGACCCAGTACTTC.

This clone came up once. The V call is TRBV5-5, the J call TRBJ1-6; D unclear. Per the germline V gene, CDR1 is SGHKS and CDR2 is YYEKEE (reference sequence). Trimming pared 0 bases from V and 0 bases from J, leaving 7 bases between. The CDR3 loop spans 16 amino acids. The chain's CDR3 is CASSLGGGSYNSPLHF. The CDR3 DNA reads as TGTGCCAGCAGCTTGGGTGGAGGCTCCTATAATTCACCCCTCCACTTT.

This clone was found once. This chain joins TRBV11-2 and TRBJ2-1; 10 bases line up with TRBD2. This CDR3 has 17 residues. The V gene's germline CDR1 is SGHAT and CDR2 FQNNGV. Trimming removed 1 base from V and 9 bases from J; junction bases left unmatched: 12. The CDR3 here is CASSLGAGGRSDVEQFF. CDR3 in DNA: TGTGCCAGCAGCTTAGGAGCGGGAGGGAGGTCGGATGTTGAGCAGTTCTTC. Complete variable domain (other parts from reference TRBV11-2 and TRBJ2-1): EAGVAQSPRYKIIEKRQSVAFWCNPISGHATLYWYQQILGQGPKLLIQFQNNGVVDDSQLPKDRFSAERLKGVDSTLKIQPAKLEDSAVYLCASSLGAGGRSDVEQFFGPGTRLTVL.

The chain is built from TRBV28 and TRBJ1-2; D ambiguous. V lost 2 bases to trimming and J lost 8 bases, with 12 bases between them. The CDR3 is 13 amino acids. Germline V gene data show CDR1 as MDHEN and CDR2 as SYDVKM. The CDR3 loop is CASSLDQTGGYTF. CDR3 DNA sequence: TGTGCCAGCAGTTTAGACCAGACCGGGGGCTACACCTTC.

CDR3 bases: TGTGCCAGTAGCCGGACTAGCAATCCCTACGAGCAGTACTTC. Its protein is CASSRTSNPYEQYF. The V and J genes are TRBV19 and TRBJ2-7; the match to TRBD2 covers 8 bases. CDR1 is LNHDA and CDR2 is SQIVND in the germline V gene (reference sequence). The V segment lost 6 bases and the J segment 2 bases; nucleotides outside the gene matches: 6. The CDR3 sequence is 14 residues long.

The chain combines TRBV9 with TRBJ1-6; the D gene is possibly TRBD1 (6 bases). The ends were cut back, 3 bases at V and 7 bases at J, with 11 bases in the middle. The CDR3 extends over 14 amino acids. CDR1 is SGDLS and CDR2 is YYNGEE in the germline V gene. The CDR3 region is CASSAQGGNSPLHF. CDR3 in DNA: TGTGCCAGCAGCGCACAGGGTGGCAATTCACCCCTCCACTTT.

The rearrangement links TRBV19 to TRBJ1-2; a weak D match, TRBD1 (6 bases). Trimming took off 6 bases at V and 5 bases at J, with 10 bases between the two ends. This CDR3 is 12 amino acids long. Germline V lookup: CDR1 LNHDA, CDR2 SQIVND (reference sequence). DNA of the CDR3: TGTGCCAGTAGGCCAGGGACATATGGCTACACCTTC. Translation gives CASRPGTYGYTF.

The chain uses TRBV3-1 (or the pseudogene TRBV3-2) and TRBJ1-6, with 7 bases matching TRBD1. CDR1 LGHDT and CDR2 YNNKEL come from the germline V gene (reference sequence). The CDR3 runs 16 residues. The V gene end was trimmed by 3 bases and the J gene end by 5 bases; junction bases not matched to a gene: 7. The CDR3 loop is CASSQTGTWDNSPLHF. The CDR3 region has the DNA TGTGCCAGCAGCCAGACAGGGACGTGGGATAATTCACCCCTCCACTTT.

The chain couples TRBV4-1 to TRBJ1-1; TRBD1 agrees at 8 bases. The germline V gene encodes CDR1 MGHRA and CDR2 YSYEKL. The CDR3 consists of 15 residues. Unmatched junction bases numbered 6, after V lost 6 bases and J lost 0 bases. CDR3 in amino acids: CASRPQQGVNTEAFF. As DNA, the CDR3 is TGCGCCAGCAGACCCCAACAGGGGGTGAACACTGAAGCTTTCTTT.

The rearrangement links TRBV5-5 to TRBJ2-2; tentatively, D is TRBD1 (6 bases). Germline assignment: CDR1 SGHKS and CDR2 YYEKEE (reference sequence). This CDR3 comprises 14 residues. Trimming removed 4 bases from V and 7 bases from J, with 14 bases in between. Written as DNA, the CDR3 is TGTGCCAGCAGCCCTGGACAGACGCACGGGGAGCTGTTTTTT. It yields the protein CASSPGQTHGELFF.

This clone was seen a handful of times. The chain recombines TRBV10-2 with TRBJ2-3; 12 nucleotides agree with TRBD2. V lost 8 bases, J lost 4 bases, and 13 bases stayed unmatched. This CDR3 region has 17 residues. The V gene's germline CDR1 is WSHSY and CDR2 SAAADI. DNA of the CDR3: TGCGCCAGCGGGAGGCTAGCGGGAGGGCCACGGGCAGATACGCAGTATTTT. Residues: CASGRLAGGPRADTQYF.